These 26 T cell receptor beta chains share one sample of origin, sequenced in a study of blood T cell repertoires in COVID-19. Sequenced by immunoSEQ multiplex PCR; TCRdb stores in-frame clones only, minus some. The table has about 250,000 clones, just under 85% seen once. The material sequenced was peripheral blood. These receptor sequences come from a man between 50 and 59 years old with acute or convalescent COVID-19.

The chain combines TRBV6-5 with TRBJ1-2, with TRBD1 matching 7 bases. The CDR3 loop spans 15 amino acids. The junction had 5 bases not matched to a gene; V was cut back by 2 bases and J by 2 bases. Per germline, CDR1 MNHEY and CDR2 SVGAGI. The CDR3 is CASSYIGGLNYGYTF. The CDR3 coding sequence is TGTGCCAGCAGTTACATAGGGGGCCTAAACTATGGCTACACCTTC.

This sequence joins TRBV18 and TRBJ2-2; D gene unclear. Germline V gene data show CDR1 as KGHSH and CDR2 as LQKENI. This CDR3 is 14 amino acids long. Trimming removed 5 bases from V and 3 bases from J, with 10 bases in between. CDR3 DNA: TGTGCCAGCTCAGTCAAACGGGACACCGGGGAGCTGTTTTTT. Translation gives CASSVKRDTGELFF.

Only one count was recorded for this clone. The gene calls are TRBV6-1 and TRBJ2-2, with 10 bases that match TRBD1. The junction had 8 bases not matched to a gene; V was cut back by 4 bases and J by 6 bases. The CDR3 spans 16 residues. From germline, CDR1 is MNHNS and CDR2 SASEGT. CDR3 nucleotides: TGTGCCAGCAGTGTGGGGGGACAGGGGTTCTCCGGGGAGCTGTTTTTT. This encodes CASSVGGQGFSGELFF.

The V and J genes are TRBV5-1 and TRBJ1-5; 8 positions agree with TRBD1. The germline V gene has CDR1 SGHRS and CDR2 YFSETQ. Trimming removed 1 base from V and 5 bases from J; junction bases left unmatched: 5. The CDR3 runs to 15 residues. This CDR3 reads CASSLLGQADQPQHF. CDR3 nucleotide sequence: TGCGCCAGCAGCTTGTTGGGACAGGCGGATCAGCCCCAGCATTTT.

The chain joins TRBV6-2 or TRBV6-3 to TRBJ2-1; the D gene is possibly TRBD2 (5 bases). The CDR3 contains 13 residues. Germline CDR1 and CDR2: MNHEY and SVGEGT. The V gene lost 3 bases and the J gene lost 8 bases, with 11 bases spanning the gap. The CDR3 nucleotides read TGTGCCAGCAGTTATCTAAGCGGCCATGAGCAGTTCTTC. Its protein product is CASSYLSGHEQFF.

In this sample, this clone turned up once. The chain uses TRBV13 and TRBJ1-2; TRBD1 matches at 8 bases. J was trimmed by 4 bases and V by 1 base; bases with no gene match: 8. Looked up from germline, CDR1 is PRHDT and CDR2 is FYEKMQ (reference sequence). The CDR3 totals 16 residues. The CDR3 spells CASSLAMEDRVYGYTF. Written as DNA, the CDR3 is TGTGCCAGCAGCTTAGCTATGGAGGACAGGGTCTATGGCTACACCTTC.

The chain has TRBV14 and TRBJ2-3, with D unresolved. The CDR3 consists of 14 residues. Trimming left V 2 bases short and J 2 bases short, with 8 bases between. The germline V gene has CDR1 SGHDN and CDR2 FVKESK. The CDR3 loop reads CASSQTIYTDTQYF. The CDR3 region has the DNA TGTGCCAGCAGCCAAACAATTTACACAGATACGCAGTATTTT.

The chain recombines TRBV5-1 with TRBJ2-5; 9 bases fit TRBD1. With V trimmed by 4 bases and J by 4 bases, 5 bases remained unmatched. The CDR3 length is 14 residues. Germline values: CDR1 SGHRS, CDR2 YFSETQ. CDR3 in amino acids: CASSPQGAGETQYF. CDR3 in DNA: TGCGCCAGCAGCCCACAGGGGGCAGGAGAGACCCAGTACTTC.

The chain has TRBV6-5 and TRBJ1-1, with TRBD1 matching over 7 bases. The CDR3 sequence is 14 residues long. Per the germline V gene, CDR1 is MNHEY and CDR2 is SVGAGI. J lost 3 bases, V lost 4 bases, and 5 bases had no gene match. The CDR3 spells CASSFEGGYTEAFF. As DNA, the CDR3 is TGTGCCAGCAGTTTCGAAGGGGGCTACACTGAAGCTTTCTTT.

This chain links TRBV18 with TRBJ2-1; 8 nucleotides match TRBD1. Germline trimming cut 4 bases from V and 7 bases from J; bases unmatched to any gene: 12. The CDR3 has 16 residues. The germline V gene has CDR1 KGHSH and CDR2 LQKENI. The CDR3 DNA reads as TGTGCCAGCTCACGGGGGCACAGGGGGAGTGGGAATGAGCAGTTCTTC. The encoded protein is CASSRGHRGSGNEQFF.

The gene calls are TRBV19 and TRBJ2-7, with D hard to call. The length of the CDR3 is 13 residues. From germline, CDR1 is LNHDA and CDR2 SQIVND (reference sequence). With 11 bases removed from V and 3 bases from J, the gap between germline ends came to 17 bases. DNA of the CDR3: TGTGCCTCAGGTTCACTGGGCTACTACGAGCAGTACTTC. Protein: CASGSLGYYEQYF.

This chain uses TRBV24-1 with TRBJ1-2; 9 bases agree with TRBD1. The V and J ends lost 1 base and 3 bases, in that order; junction bases with no gene match: 8. Germline values: CDR1 KGHDR, CDR2 SFDVKD. The CDR3 contains 17 residues. The DNA for the CDR3 is TGTGCCACCAGTGATTTTGCGGGACAGGGTGGTCACTATGGCTACACCTTC. It encodes CATSDFAGQGGHYGYTF.

The rearrangement uses TRBV20-1 and TRBJ1-2, with 7 bases fitting TRBD1. This CDR3 is built from 14 residues. V shed 3 bases and J 4 bases; nucleotides not matched to a gene: 8. Germline V CDR1 and CDR2: DFQATT, SNEGSKA (reference sequence). The CDR3 spells CSASPGQPSYGYTF. The CDR3 DNA reads as TGCAGTGCTAGTCCGGGACAGCCATCCTATGGCTACACCTTC.

The chain has TRBV5-4 and TRBJ1-3; D remains unclear. Germline loops: CDR1 SGHNT, CDR2 YYREEE (reference sequence). V gave up 2 bases and J gave up 0 bases, with 6 bases separating them. CDR3 size: 14 residues. CDR3 residues: CASSFYGSGNTIYF. CDR3 coding DNA: TGTGCCAGCAGCTTTTACGGCTCTGGAAACACCATATATTTT.

V and J are TRBV2 and TRBJ2-2; the match to TRBD1 covers 7 bases. The ends lost 6 bases at V and 4 bases at J; junction bases unmatched: 8. This CDR3 has 15 amino acids. Germline CDR1 is SNHLY and CDR2 is FYNNEI. CDR3 protein: CASSILRQGTGELFF. Here the CDR3 DNA reads TGTGCCAGCAGCATTTTACGACAGGGCACCGGGGAGCTGTTTTTT.

Of note for this clone: A much larger clone lies one base from this, so it may be a read error. This CDR3 is also generated by other DNA sequences in the sample. V gene TRBV30 combines with J gene TRBJ1-2; 7 nucleotides match TRBD1. Germline CDR1 is GTSNPN and CDR2 is SVGIG (reference sequence). The CDR3 sequence is 13 residues long. CDR3 sequence reads: CAWNRDRPYGYTF. CDR3 bases: TGTGCCTGGAACCGGGACAGACCCTATGGCTACACTTTC.

This clone was seen only a few times. The V call is TRBV5-6, the J call TRBJ2-2; perhaps TRBD2 as D (5 bases). V was pared by 4 bases and J by 4 bases, with 14 bases between. CDR3 length equals 15 residues. Germline V gene lookup returns CDR1 SGHDT and CDR2 YYEEEE. The CDR3 loop reads CASSTRPRITGELFF. DNA for the CDR3: TGTGCCAGCAGCACTAGGCCTCGGATCACCGGGGAGCTGTTTTTT.

The V and J genes are TRBV19 and TRBJ2-7, with a weak D call TRBD1 (5 bases). Germline assignment: CDR1 LNHDA and CDR2 SQIVND (reference sequence). The CDR3 has 12 residues. With 7 bases removed from V and 3 bases from J, the gap between germline ends came to 10 bases. CDR3: CASTDRSYEQYF. CDR3 coding DNA: TGTGCCAGTACCGACAGAAGCTACGAGCAGTACTTC.

The gene calls are TRBV18 and TRBJ2-6, with D perhaps TRBD1 (5 bases). Trimming cost V 2 bases and J 4 bases, with 21 bases left between them. The CDR3 runs to 19 residues. The germline V gene encodes CDR1 KGHSH and CDR2 LQKENI. Here the CDR3 DNA reads TGTGCCAGCTCACCAAAACCTATCGCCACAGGCCAGGGGGCCAACGTCCTGACTTTC. It specifies CASSPKPIATGQGANVLTF.

The V gene is TRBV9, the J gene TRBJ1-1, with TRBD1 matching over 9 bases. Per the germline V gene, CDR1 is SGDLS and CDR2 is YYNGEE. This CDR3 comprises 15 residues. The V and J ends lost 0 bases and 4 bases, in that order; junction bases with no gene match: 4. The CDR3 sequence: CASSVGTGGFTEAFF. CDR3 nucleotides: TGTGCCAGCAGCGTAGGTACAGGGGGCTTCACTGAAGCTTTCTTT.

The chain has TRBV7-8 and TRBJ1-5, with D tentatively TRBD1 (6 bases). The CDR3 runs 15 residues. CDR1 and CDR2 from the germline V gene are SGHVS and FQNEAQ. The ends were cut back, 5 bases at V and 0 bases at J, with 11 bases in the middle. This chain's CDR3 is CASSRTGNSNQPQHF. The CDR3 nucleotides read TGTGCCAGCAGCCGAACAGGGAATAGCAATCAGCCCCAGCATTTT.

The V call is TRBV27, the J call TRBJ1-5; 7 bases line up with TRBD1. Germline CDR1 is MNHEY and CDR2 is SMNVEV (reference sequence). This CDR3 has 18 residues. After removal of 0 bases from V and 6 bases from J, the junction contained 14 bases not matched to a gene. The DNA for the CDR3 is TGTGCCAGCAGTTTATCTGGGGTAGGAGGGGGCGAAGGTCAGCCCCAGCATTTT. This encodes CASSLSGVGGGEGQPQHF.

The table lists this clone with a count of one. V usage is TRBV7-3 and J usage is TRBJ2-7, with D possibly TRBD2 on 7 matching bases. The CDR3 has 15 residues. Per the germline V gene, CDR1 is SGHTA and CDR2 is FQGTGA. Trimming took 5 bases from V and 3 from J, leaving 17 bases between them. The CDR3 reads CASSQTGGPGYEQYF. Here the CDR3 DNA reads TGTGCCAGCAGCCAGACGGGGGGCCCAGGCTACGAGCAGTACTTC.

CDR3 DNA sequence: TGCGCCAGCAGCCAAGAAGGGACTCTTTCACCCCTCCACTTT. As protein: CASSQEGTLSPLHF. The rearrangement joins TRBV4-1 to TRBJ1-6; a weak D match, TRBD1 (5 bases). The CDR3 runs to 14 residues. Germline lookup yields CDR1 MGHRA and CDR2 YSYEKL. V shed 0 bases and J shed 9 bases, with 9 bases lying between them.

V gene TRBV5-6 combines with J gene TRBJ2-2, with D tentatively TRBD2 (5 bases). Germline values: CDR1 SGHDT, CDR2 YYEEEE. Trimming shortened V by 1 base and J by 4 bases, and 14 bases separated the two germline ends. The CDR3 has 16 residues. In DNA form, the CDR3 reads TGTGCCAGCAGCTTGCGGGGTTTTGGCCGCACCGGGGAGCTGTTTTTT. It codes for CASSLRGFGRTGELFF.

The CDR3 DNA reads as TGTGCCAGCAGCACTAGACAGGGAGCCGGCGAGCAGTACTTC. This codes for CASSTRQGAGEQYF. The V gene is TRBV27, the J gene TRBJ2-7; 7 bases are a match to TRBD1. The V gene end was trimmed by 6 bases and the J gene end by 6 bases; junction bases not matched to a gene: 11. Looked up from germline, CDR1 is MNHEY and CDR2 is SMNVEV (reference sequence). The CDR3 covers 14 residues.